This section outlines one T cell receptor beta chain sequence together with its context. This sample is part of a study of blood T cell repertoires in COVID-19. On the study more broadly: The United States, Italy and Spain were the sources of the acute and convalescent COVID-19 samples.

Trimming at V came to 11 bases and at J to 7 bases, leaving 20 bases not matched to a gene. CDR1 ENHRY and CDR2 SYGVKD come from the germline V gene. There are 17 residues in the CDR3. As processed by the authors: Estimated nucleated cell counts came from reference gene primer amplification. The assay was immunoSEQ multiplex PCR, and TCRdb's table has in-frame clones only and misses some. V and J calls and clone size follow that table, whereas D and trimming were derived from the DNA. The table lists around 71,000 clones, roughly 80% of them singletons. The V and J genes are TRBV10-3 and TRBJ2-2; 9 bases align to TRBD1. The material sequenced was peripheral blood. This TCR was sampled from a man aged 65 to 85 with acute or convalescent COVID-19. The CDR3 protein is CAAAYSDGDRAGGELFF. In DNA, the CDR3 is TGTGCCGCGGCCTATTCCGATGGGGACAGGGCGGGCGGGGAGCTGTTTTTT.